A single sample gave rise to the 13 T cell receptor beta chains below, sequenced in a study of shared clonotypes between healthy human individuals. Naive CD8 cells comprised CD45RO-negative, CCR7-positively selected cells, excluding terminally differentiated effector memory CD45RA+ cells. Assay used: immunoSEQ multiplex PCR; TCRdb lists only in-frame clones, some missing. The repertoire holds 550,000 to 650,000 clones, 95% to 97% seen once, with 0.11% in the top ten. Material for sequencing was naive CD8+ T cells sorted from blood. These receptors were obtained from a woman aged 25-40 years in good health.

A single count supports this clone. This chain joins TRBV6-1 and TRBJ1-2, with D possibly being TRBD1 (6 bases). Germline CDR1 is MNHNS and CDR2 is SASEGT. Trimming took off 5 bases at V and 8 bases at J, with 12 bases between the two ends. The CDR3 loop spans 12 amino acids. CDR3: CASSLQGGGYTF. The CDR3 region has the DNA TGTGCCAGCAGTTTACAGGGTGGCGGCTACACCTTC.

The chain recombines TRBV4-2 with TRBJ2-1, with TRBD2 identical over 11 bases. Trimming removed 2 bases from V and 6 bases from J; junction bases left unmatched: 6. Per germline, CDR1 LGHNA and CDR2 YNFKEQ. The CDR3 length is 16 residues. The CDR3 DNA reads TGTGCCAGCAGCCAAACCCGGACTAGCGGGTTCAATGAGCAGTTCTTC. It is translated as CASSQTRTSGFNEQFF.

The chain employs TRBV7-7 and TRBJ2-7, with D unresolved. This CDR3 spans 11 amino acids. Per germline, CDR1 SSHAT and CDR2 FNYEAQ (reference sequence). Trimming took off 5 bases at V and 3 bases at J, with 5 bases between the two ends. The CDR3 nucleotides read TGTGCCAGCAGCCCTTACTACGAGCAGTACTTC. This gives the protein CASSPYYEQYF.

J is TRBJ2-5 and V is TRBV5-4; D might be TRBD2 (6 bases). V was pared by 10 bases and J by 2 bases, with 15 bases between. The CDR3 runs to 13 residues. Looked up from germline, CDR1 is SGHNT and CDR2 is YYREEE (reference sequence). Here the CDR3 DNA reads TGTGCCCCCGGGGACTGGGTTCAAGAGACCCAGTACTTC. Protein product: CAPGDWVQETQYF.

The chain is built from TRBV27 and TRBJ2-7; possibly TRBD1 or TRBD2 for D (5 bases each). V was trimmed by 0 bases and J by 2 bases, leaving 14 bases between them. The CDR3 has 16 amino acids. CDR1 is MNHEY and CDR2 is SMNVEV in the germline V gene (reference sequence). The CDR3 reads CASSLSWGRSAYEQYF. The CDR3 nucleotides read TGTGCCAGCAGTTTATCGTGGGGGAGATCCGCCTACGAGCAGTACTTC.

Only one count was recorded for this clone. Other DNA sequences in the sample encode the same CDR3. The chain uses TRBV6-5 and TRBJ1-1, with 11 bases identical to TRBD1. The V and J ends lost 8 bases and 5 bases, in that order; junction bases with no gene match: 7. This CDR3 has 14 residues. In germline, CDR1 is MNHEY, CDR2 SVGAGI. CDR3 region: CASSYGTGGTEAFF. The CDR3 DNA reads TGTGCCAGCTCTTACGGGACAGGGGGGACTGAAGCTTTCTTT.

This clone was observed a single time. Other DNA sequences of this sample code for an identical CDR3. This chain uses TRBV11-2 with TRBJ2-3, with D uncertain. Germline CDR1 SGHAT, CDR2 FQNNGV. V lost 4 bases, J lost 2 bases, and 4 bases lay in between. The CDR3 totals 12 residues. The CDR3 sequence is CASSYNTDTQYF. CDR3 in DNA: TGTGCCAGCAGCTATAACACAGATACGCAGTATTTT.

The J gene is TRBJ2-5, the V gene TRBV27, with TRBD2 matching 7 bases. CDR1 MNHEY and CDR2 SMNVEV come from the germline V gene (reference sequence). V shed 4 bases and J 0 bases; nucleotides not matched to a gene: 8. This CDR3 has 16 amino acids. DNA for the CDR3: TGTGCCAGCAGTTCGTCGGCGGGAGAGTACCAAGAGACCCAGTACTTC. Its protein product is CASSSSAGEYQETQYF.

This chain connects TRBV6-5 to TRBJ2-1; 10 bases line up with TRBD2. This CDR3 spans 13 amino acids. From germline, CDR1 is MNHEY and CDR2 SVGAGI. V was clipped by 2 bases and J by 10 bases; unmatched bases: 2. The CDR3 region is CASSYQAGGEQFF. DNA of the CDR3: TGTGCCAGCAGTTACCAAGCGGGAGGGGAGCAGTTCTTC.

V is TRBV5-1 and J is TRBJ1-3; D uncertain. The V end lost 5 bases, the J end lost 0 bases, and 15 bases lay between the germline ends. Germline CDR1 reads SGHRS; CDR2 reads YFSETQ. The CDR3 covers 16 residues. CDR3 residues: CASRLTDRHSGNTIYF. CDR3 in DNA: TGCGCCAGCAGATTAACCGACCGGCACTCTGGAAACACCATATATTTT.

V is TRBV7-8 and J is TRBJ2-2; D is unclear. CDR1 and CDR2 (germline): SGHVS, FQNEAQ. The CDR3 runs to 14 residues. Trimming removed 4 bases at V and 0 bases at J, with 6 bases between. For the CDR3, the DNA is TGTGCCAGCAGCTCTGACGCGAACACCGGGGAGCTGTTTTTT. Its translation: CASSSDANTGELFF.

The chain combines TRBV5-6 with TRBJ1-1; TRBD1 matches 9 bases. V gave up 4 bases and J gave up 11 bases; unmatched junction bases: 6. From germline, CDR1 is SGHDT and CDR2 YYEEEE. The CDR3 consists of 12 residues. CDR3 nucleotide sequence: TGTGCCAGCAGCCGGACAGGGGTGGAGGCTTTCTTT. Residues: CASSRTGVEAFF.

V is TRBV30 and J is TRBJ1-1; D call uncertain. V shed 2 bases and J shed 7 bases, with 20 bases lying between them. This CDR3 is 15 amino acids long. Germline CDR1 is GTSNPN and CDR2 is SVGIG (reference sequence). Written as DNA, the CDR3 is TGTGCCTGGAGTACCTCGAGCGCCCTTGCGGTTGAAGCTTTCTTT. Residues: CAWSTSSALAVEAFF.